These 19 T cell receptor beta chains were all obtained from the same sample, sequenced in a study of T cell changes during pregnancy in multiple sclerosis. This table comes from immunoSEQ multiplex PCR, and its TCRdb copy is limited to in-frame clones, with some not included. The sample records approximately 80,000 clones, about 93% being singletons. The source material was peripheral blood, sampled in the second trimester of pregnancy. Source of these receptors: a female donor in good health, enrolled as a control in a pregnancy study.

V is TRBV10-3 and J is TRBJ1-2; 9 bases fit TRBD1. The ends lost 3 bases at V and 4 bases at J; junction bases unmatched: 9. Germline V lookup: CDR1 ENHRY, CDR2 SYGVKD. There are 16 residues in the CDR3. In nucleotides, the CDR3 is TGTGCCATCAGTGATCCCGGACAGGGGACACTCTATGGCTACACCTTC. Encoded protein: CAISDPGQGTLYGYTF.

The chain combines TRBV19 with TRBJ2-5, with 9 nucleotides matching TRBD2. Trimming removed 5 bases from V and 2 bases from J; junction bases left unmatched: 6. The CDR3 runs to 15 residues. Germline V CDR1 and CDR2: LNHDA, SQIVND (reference sequence). CDR3 coding DNA: TGTGCCAGTAGTCGGGTTGGACTAGCGCAAGAGACCCAGTACTTC. Protein product: CASSRVGLAQETQYF. Complete variable domain (other parts from reference TRBV19 and TRBJ2-5): DGGITQSPKYLFRKEGQNVTLSCEQNLNHDAMYWYRQDPGQGLRLIYYSQIVNDFQKGDIAEGYSVSREKKESFPLTVTSAQKNPTAFYLCASSRVGLAQETQYFGPGTRLLVL.

The chain is built from TRBV7-9 and TRBJ2-1, with 13 bases matching TRBD2. This CDR3 contains 16 residues. Germline trimming cut 3 bases from V and 7 bases from J; bases unmatched to any gene: 6. Germline V gene sequence: CDR1 SEHNR, CDR2 FQNEAQ (reference sequence). Written as DNA, the CDR3 is TGTGCCAGCAGCTTTGGGACTAGCGGGAACGGGAATGAGCAGTTCTTC. It specifies CASSFGTSGNGNEQFF.

The V call is TRBV5-1, the J call TRBJ2-7; 12 bases match TRBD1. The CDR3 runs to 16 residues. The junction had 7 bases not matched to a gene; V was cut back by 0 bases and J by 6 bases. Germline CDR1 reads SGHRS; CDR2 reads YFSETQ. This chain's CDR3 is CASSLGGQGAYREQYF. Here the CDR3 DNA reads TGCGCCAGCAGCTTGGGGGGACAGGGGGCGTACCGCGAGCAGTACTTC.

The rearrangement uses TRBV29-1 and TRBJ2-1; TRBD1 agrees at 8 bases. The CDR3 is made up of 11 amino acids. Germline CDR1 and CDR2: SQVTM and ANQGSEA. The junction had 5 bases not matched to a gene; V was cut back by 6 bases and J by 10 bases. CDR3 in amino acids: CSVDRGREQFF. CDR3 nucleotide sequence: TGCAGCGTAGACAGGGGCCGGGAGCAGTTCTTC.

The chain employs TRBV5-4 and TRBJ2-7; D unclear. Germline V lookup: CDR1 SGHNT, CDR2 YYREEE (reference sequence). Trimming pared 0 bases from V and 0 bases from J, leaving 7 bases between. The CDR3 runs 14 residues. CDR3 coding DNA: TGTGCCAGCAGCTTGGATACCAGCTCCTACGAGCAGTACTTC. Residues: CASSLDTSSYEQYF.

This chain uses TRBV11-2 with TRBJ1-4, with D possibly matching TRBD1 (5 bases). Trimming took off 1 base at V and 7 bases at J, with 16 bases between the two ends. The germline CDR1 and CDR2 sequences are SGHAT and FQNNGV. CDR3 length: 16 residues. This CDR3 reads CASSLVAQGLSEKLFF. Here the CDR3 DNA reads TGTGCCAGCAGCTTAGTCGCCCAGGGCTTGTCTGAAAAACTGTTTTTT.

This clone was detected once. The chain is built from TRBV6-5 and TRBJ2-1, with 7 bases identical to TRBD2. The CDR3 consists of 12 residues. J was trimmed by 10 bases and V by 9 bases; bases with no gene match: 9. The germline V gene encodes CDR1 MNHEY and CDR2 SVGAGI. CDR3: CASWREYGEQFF. The CDR3 DNA is TGTGCCAGTTGGCGGGAGTACGGGGAGCAGTTCTTC.

The chain has TRBV5-1 and TRBJ2-3; 10 positions agree with TRBD2. With V trimmed by 5 bases and J by 2 bases, 8 bases remained unmatched. The CDR3 runs to 16 residues. CDR1 and CDR2 (germline): SGHRS, YFSETQ. CDR3 DNA sequence: TGCGCCAGCAGTCCTTCTAGCGGGGGCCTCACAGATACGCAGTATTTT. Its translation is CASSPSSGGLTDTQYF.

This chain uses TRBV28 with TRBJ2-2; 8 bases agree with TRBD2. V shed 11 bases and J 7 bases; nucleotides not matched to a gene: 6. The CDR3 loop spans 12 amino acids. From germline, CDR1 is MDHEN and CDR2 SYDVKM. The CDR3 sequence is CAAGGTGGELFF. CDR3 DNA sequence: TGTGCCGCGGGGGGAACGGGCGGGGAGCTGTTTTTT. Full variable domain (outside the CDR3, taken from reference TRBV28 and TRBJ2-2): DVKVTQSSRYLVKRTGEKVFLECVQDMDHENMFWYRQDPGLGLRLIYFSYDVKMKEKGDIPEGYSVSREKKERFSLILESASTNQTSMYLCAAGGTGGELFFGEGSRLTVL.

This sequence joins TRBV28 and TRBJ1-2; D is unresolved. This CDR3 has 11 residues. Germline values: CDR1 MDHEN, CDR2 SYDVKM. V was cut by 5 bases and J by 7 bases, with 8 bases left in between. Here the CDR3 DNA reads TGTGCCAGCAGTACCCGGGGTGGCTACACCTTC. This translates into CASSTRGGYTF.

This rearrangement joins TRBV28 to TRBJ1-6, with TRBD1 matching 8 bases. Unmatched junction bases numbered 8, after V lost 9 bases and J lost 13 bases. CDR1 is MDHEN and CDR2 is SYDVKM in the germline V gene. This CDR3 has 12 residues. The CDR3 region has the DNA TGTGCCAGGGACAGGGCCCGCGGTCCCCTCCACTTT. This translates into CARDRARGPLHF. The whole variable domain, filled in from reference TRBV28 and TRBJ1-6, reads DVKVTQSSRYLVKRTGEKVFLECVQDMDHENMFWYRQDPGLGLRLIYFSYDVKMKEKGDIPEGYSVSREKKERFSLILESASTNQTSMYLCARDRARGPLHFGNGTRLTVT.

This rearrangement joins TRBV30 to TRBJ2-5, with a tentative D call TRBD2 (5 bases). The V end was cut by 1 base, the J end by 3 bases, with 12 bases between. This CDR3 spans 14 amino acids. CDR1 and CDR2 (germline): GTSNPN, SVGIG (reference sequence). In DNA, the CDR3 is TGTGCCTGGAGTGGAGATGGAGGTGAAGAGACCCAGTACTTC. This sequence encodes CAWSGDGGEETQYF.

The chain couples TRBV30 to TRBJ2-1; a possible D gene is TRBD1 (6 bases). V lost 7 bases, J lost 5 bases, and 12 bases lay in between. The CDR3 extends over 12 amino acids. In germline, CDR1 is GTSNPN, CDR2 SVGIG (reference sequence). The CDR3 loop is CAFGTHNNEQFF. The CDR3 region has the DNA TGTGCCTTCGGGACACATAACAATGAGCAGTTCTTC.

The chain is built from TRBV6-1 and TRBJ2-2, with 12 positions matching TRBD1. CDR1 is MNHNS, CDR2 SASEGT, per germline. Unmatched junction bases numbered 12, after V lost 2 bases and J lost 8 bases. There are 18 residues in the CDR3. The CDR3 sequence: CASSETIAGQGARGELFF. CDR3 bases: TGTGCCAGCAGTGAAACTATAGCGGGACAGGGGGCTCGAGGGGAGCTGTTTTTT.

The genes are TRBV11-2 and TRBJ2-2, with D perhaps TRBD1 (5 bases). From germline, CDR1 is SGHAT and CDR2 FQNNGV. The CDR3 totals 14 residues. The V and J ends lost 5 bases and 4 bases respectively, with 11 bases between them. The DNA of the CDR3 is TGTGCCAGCAGCCCCGGTGGGGCCACCGGGGAGCTGTTTTTT. It codes for CASSPGGATGELFF.

This chain joins TRBV5-1 and TRBJ2-7; unclear D gene. The V gene lost 6 bases and the J gene lost 6 bases, with 10 bases spanning the gap. The CDR3 runs to 11 residues. Germline V gene lookup returns CDR1 SGHRS and CDR2 YFSETQ. The CDR3 sequence is CASNYFTEQYF. CDR3 DNA: TGCGCCAGCAATTACTTCACCGAGCAGTACTTC. Filled out from reference TRBV5-1 and TRBJ2-7, the complete variable domain reads KAGVTQTPRYLIKTRGQQVTLSCSPISGHRSVSWYQQTPGQGLQFLFEYFSETQRNKGNFPGRFSGRQFSNSRSEMNVSTLELGDSALYLCASNYFTEQYFGPGTRLTVT.

V gene TRBV18 combines with J gene TRBJ2-7, with 12 nucleotides matching TRBD1. V was clipped by 3 bases and J by 2 bases; unmatched bases: 11. This CDR3 is built from 18 residues. Looked up from germline, CDR1 is KGHSH and CDR2 is LQKENI. CDR3 loop: CASSPGDRGHKDAYEQYF. CDR3 sequence (DNA): TGTGCCAGCTCACCTGGGGACAGGGGGCATAAGGATGCCTACGAGCAGTACTTC. The variable domain in full, completed from reference TRBV18 and TRBJ2-7, reads NAGVMQNPRHLVRRRGQEARLRCSPMKGHSHVYWYRQLPEEGLKFMVYLQKENIIDESGMPKERFSAEFPKEGPSILRIQQVVRGDSAAYFCASSPGDRGHKDAYEQYFGPGTRLTVT.

The chain uses TRBV7-8 and TRBJ2-7; 11 bases fit TRBD2. V trimming: 4 bases; J trimming: 2 bases; junction bases outside the gene matches: 4. The CDR3 length is 15 residues. Per the germline V gene, CDR1 is SGHVS and CDR2 is FQNEAQ. This CDR3 is CASSSGLADTYEQYF. The CDR3, as DNA: TGTGCCAGCAGCTCGGGACTAGCGGATACCTACGAGCAGTACTTC. The variable domain in full, with the rest retrieved from reference TRBV7-8 and TRBJ2-7, is GAGVSQSPRYKVAKRGQDVALRCDPISGHVSLFWYQQALGQGPEFLTYFQNEAQLDKSGLPSDRFFAERPEGSVSTLKIQRTQQEDSAVYLCASSSGLADTYEQYFGPGTRLTVT.